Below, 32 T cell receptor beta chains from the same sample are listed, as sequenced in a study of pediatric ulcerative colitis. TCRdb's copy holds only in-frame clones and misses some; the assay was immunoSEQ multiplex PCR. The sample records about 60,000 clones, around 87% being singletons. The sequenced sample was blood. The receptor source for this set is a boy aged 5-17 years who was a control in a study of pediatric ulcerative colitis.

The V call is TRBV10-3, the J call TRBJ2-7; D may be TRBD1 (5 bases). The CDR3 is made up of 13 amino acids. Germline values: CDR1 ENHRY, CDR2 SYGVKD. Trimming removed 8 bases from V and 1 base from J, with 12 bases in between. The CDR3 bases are TGTGCCATCCGGAAAGACAGTTCCTACGAGCAGTACTTC. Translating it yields CAIRKDSSYEQYF.

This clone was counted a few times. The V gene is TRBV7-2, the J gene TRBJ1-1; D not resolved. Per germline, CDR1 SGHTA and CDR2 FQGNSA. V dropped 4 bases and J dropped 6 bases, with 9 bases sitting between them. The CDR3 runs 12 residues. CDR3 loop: CASSSKEAEAFF. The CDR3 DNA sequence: TGTGCCAGCAGCTCCAAAGAGGCTGAAGCTTTCTTT.

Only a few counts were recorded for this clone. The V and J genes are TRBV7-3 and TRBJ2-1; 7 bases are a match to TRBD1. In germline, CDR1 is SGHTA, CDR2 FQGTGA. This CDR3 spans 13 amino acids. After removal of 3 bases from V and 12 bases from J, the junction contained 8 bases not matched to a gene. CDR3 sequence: CASSFGTAGVQFF. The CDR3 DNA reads TGTGCCAGCAGCTTCGGGACAGCCGGCGTGCAGTTCTTC.

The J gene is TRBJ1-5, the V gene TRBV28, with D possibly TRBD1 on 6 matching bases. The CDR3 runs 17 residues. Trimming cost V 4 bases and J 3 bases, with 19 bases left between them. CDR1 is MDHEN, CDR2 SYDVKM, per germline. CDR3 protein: CASSSWLGGLNNQPQHF. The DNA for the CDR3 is TGTGCCAGCAGTTCCTGGTTGGGGGGGCTTAACAATCAGCCCCAGCATTTT.

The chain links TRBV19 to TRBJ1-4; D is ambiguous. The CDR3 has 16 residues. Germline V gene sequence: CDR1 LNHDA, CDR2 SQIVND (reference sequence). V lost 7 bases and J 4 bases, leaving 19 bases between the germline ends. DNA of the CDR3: TGTGCCAGTACCCCGAAGACGTTTTGGGGTAATGAAAAACTGTTTTTT. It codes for CASTPKTFWGNEKLFF.

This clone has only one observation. The CDR3 loop reads CASSLAGEPGPEQFF. The CDR3 region has the DNA TGCGCCAGCAGCTTGGCCGGGGAACCGGGGCCTGAGCAGTTCTTC. The rearrangement uses TRBV5-1 and TRBJ2-1; either TRBD1 or TRBD2 may fit D (5 bases each). CDR3 length equals 15 residues. Looked up from germline, CDR1 is SGHRS and CDR2 is YFSETQ. V lost 0 bases and J lost 9, with 16 bases in between.

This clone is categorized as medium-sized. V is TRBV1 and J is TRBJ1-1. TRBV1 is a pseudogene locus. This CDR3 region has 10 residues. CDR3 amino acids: CTSSPFLAFF. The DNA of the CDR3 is TGCACCAGCAGCCCGTTCCTGGCTTTCTTT.

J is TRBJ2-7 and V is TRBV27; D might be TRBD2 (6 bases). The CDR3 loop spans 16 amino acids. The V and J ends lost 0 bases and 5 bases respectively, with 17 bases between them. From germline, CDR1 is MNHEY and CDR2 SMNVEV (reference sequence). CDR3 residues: CASSLSGGALGDEQYF. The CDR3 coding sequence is TGTGCCAGCAGTTTATCCGGGGGTGCCCTCGGGGACGAGCAGTACTTC.

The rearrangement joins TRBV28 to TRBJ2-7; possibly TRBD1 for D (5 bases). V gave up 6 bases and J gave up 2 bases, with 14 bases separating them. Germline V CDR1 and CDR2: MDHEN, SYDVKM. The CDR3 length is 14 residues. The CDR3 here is CASRGLGPAYEQYF. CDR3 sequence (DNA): TGTGCCAGCAGGGGGCTAGGACCCGCCTACGAGCAGTACTTC.

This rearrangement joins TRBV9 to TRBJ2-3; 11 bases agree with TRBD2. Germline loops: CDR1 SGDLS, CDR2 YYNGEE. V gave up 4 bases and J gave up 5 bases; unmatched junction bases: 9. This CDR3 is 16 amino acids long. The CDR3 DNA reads TGTGCCAGCAGCTTCTTTAGCGGGAGGGCCGGAGATACGCAGTATTTT. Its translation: CASSFFSGRAGDTQYF.

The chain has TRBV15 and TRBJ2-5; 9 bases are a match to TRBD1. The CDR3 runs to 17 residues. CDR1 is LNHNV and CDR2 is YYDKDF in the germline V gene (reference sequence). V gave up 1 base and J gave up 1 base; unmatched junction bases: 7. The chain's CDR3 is CATSRGTGDTAQETQYF. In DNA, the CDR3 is TGTGCCACCAGCAGAGGGACAGGGGATACGGCCCAAGAGACCCAGTACTTC.

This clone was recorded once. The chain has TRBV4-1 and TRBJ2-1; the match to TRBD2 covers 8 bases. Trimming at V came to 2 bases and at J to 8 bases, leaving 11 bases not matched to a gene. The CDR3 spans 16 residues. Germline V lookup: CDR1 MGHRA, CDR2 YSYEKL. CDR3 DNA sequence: TGCGCCAGCAGCCAAACCAGCGGGAGATCGGTTGATGAGCAGTTCTTC. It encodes CASSQTSGRSVDEQFF.

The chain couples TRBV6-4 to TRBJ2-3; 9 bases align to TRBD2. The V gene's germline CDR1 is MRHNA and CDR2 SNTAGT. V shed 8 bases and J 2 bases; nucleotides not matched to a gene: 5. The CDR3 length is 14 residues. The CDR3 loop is CASGSGRTTDTQYF. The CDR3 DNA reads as TGTGCCAGCGGTAGCGGGAGAACCACAGATACGCAGTATTTT.

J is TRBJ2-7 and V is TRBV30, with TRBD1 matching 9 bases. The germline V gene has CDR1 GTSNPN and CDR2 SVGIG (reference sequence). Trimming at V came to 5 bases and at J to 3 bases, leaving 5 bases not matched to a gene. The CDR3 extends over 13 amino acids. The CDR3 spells CAWGGTGYYEQYF. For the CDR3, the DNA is TGTGCCTGGGGGGGGACAGGGTACTACGAGCAGTACTTC.

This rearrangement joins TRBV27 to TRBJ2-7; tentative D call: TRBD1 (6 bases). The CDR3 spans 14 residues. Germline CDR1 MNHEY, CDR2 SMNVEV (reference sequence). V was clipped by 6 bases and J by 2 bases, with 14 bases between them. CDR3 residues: CASRARDTAYEQYF. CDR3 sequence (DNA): TGTGCCAGCAGGGCCCGGGACACAGCCTACGAGCAGTACTTC.

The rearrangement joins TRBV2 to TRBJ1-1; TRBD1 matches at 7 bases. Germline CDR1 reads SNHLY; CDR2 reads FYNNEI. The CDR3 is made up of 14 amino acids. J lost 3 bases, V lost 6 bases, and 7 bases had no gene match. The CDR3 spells CASRGTADYTEAFF. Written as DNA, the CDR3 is TGTGCCAGCAGGGGGACAGCCGACTACACTGAAGCTTTCTTT.

This CDR3 reads CASSLSGGRVFSQYF. The CDR3 nucleotides read TGTGCCAGCAGTTTATCTGGCGGGAGGGTTTTTTCGCAGTATTTT. J is TRBJ2-3 and V is TRBV28; 9 nucleotides align to TRBD2. The CDR3 runs 15 residues. V shed 1 base, J shed 10 bases, and the junction held 9 bases outside the gene matches. Germline CDR1 MDHEN, CDR2 SYDVKM.

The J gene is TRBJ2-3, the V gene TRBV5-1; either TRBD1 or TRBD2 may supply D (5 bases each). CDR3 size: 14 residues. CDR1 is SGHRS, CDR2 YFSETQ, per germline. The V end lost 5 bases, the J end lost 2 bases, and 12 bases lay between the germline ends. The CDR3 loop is CASSSEGPTDTQYF. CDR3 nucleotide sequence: TGCGCCAGCAGTTCCGAGGGGCCCACAGATACGCAGTATTTT.

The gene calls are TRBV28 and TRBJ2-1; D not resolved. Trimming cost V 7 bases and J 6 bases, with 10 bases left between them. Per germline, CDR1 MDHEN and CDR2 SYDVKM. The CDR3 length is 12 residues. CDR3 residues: CASNGFPNEQFF. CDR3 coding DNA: TGTGCCAGCAACGGTTTTCCCAATGAGCAGTTCTTC.

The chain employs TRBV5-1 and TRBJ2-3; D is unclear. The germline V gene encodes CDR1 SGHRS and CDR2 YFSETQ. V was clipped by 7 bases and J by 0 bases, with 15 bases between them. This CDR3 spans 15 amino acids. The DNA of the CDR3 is TGCGCCAGCCTGGACGGACCCACTAGCACAGATACGCAGTATTTT. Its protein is CASLDGPTSTDTQYF.

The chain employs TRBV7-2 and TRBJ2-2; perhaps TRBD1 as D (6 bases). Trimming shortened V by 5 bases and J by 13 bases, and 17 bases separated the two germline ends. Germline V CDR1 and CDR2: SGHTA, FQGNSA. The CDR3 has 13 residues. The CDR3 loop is CASSPTQGTALFF. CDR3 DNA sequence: TGTGCCAGCAGCCCAACACAGGGAACGGCGCTGTTTTTT.

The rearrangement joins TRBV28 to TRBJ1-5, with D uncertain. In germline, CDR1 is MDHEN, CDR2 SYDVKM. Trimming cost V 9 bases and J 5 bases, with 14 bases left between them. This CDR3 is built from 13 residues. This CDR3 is CASSSASYQPQHF. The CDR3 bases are TGTGCCAGTTCGAGTGCCAGCTATCAGCCCCAGCATTTT.

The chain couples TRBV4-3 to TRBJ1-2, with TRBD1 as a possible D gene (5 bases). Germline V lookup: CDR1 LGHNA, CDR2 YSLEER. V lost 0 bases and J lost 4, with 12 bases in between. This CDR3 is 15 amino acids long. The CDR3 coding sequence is TGCGCCAGCAGCCAAGATTCGGGGGAAGGCTATGGCTACACCTTC. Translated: CASSQDSGEGYGYTF.

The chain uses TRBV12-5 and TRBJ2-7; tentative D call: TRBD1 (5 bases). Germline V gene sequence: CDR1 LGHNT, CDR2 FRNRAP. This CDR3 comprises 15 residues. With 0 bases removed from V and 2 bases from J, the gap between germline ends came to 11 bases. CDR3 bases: TGTGCTAGTGGTTTGGTACCTGACAGAGCCTACGAGCAGTACTTC. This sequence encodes CASGLVPDRAYEQYF.

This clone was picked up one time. For the CDR3, the DNA is TGCAGCGTTCAGAGGGGACAGGGACGGGAGCTGTTTTTT. Protein: CSVQRGQGRELFF. The rearrangement uses TRBV29-1 and TRBJ2-2; 9 bases map to TRBD1. The CDR3 totals 13 residues. Germline V lookup: CDR1 SQVTM, CDR2 ANQGSEA. V shed 5 bases, J shed 9 bases, and the junction held 7 bases outside the gene matches.

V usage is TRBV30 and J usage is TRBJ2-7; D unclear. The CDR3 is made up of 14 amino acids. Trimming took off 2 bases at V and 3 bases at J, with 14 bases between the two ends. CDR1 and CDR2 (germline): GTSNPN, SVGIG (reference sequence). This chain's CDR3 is CAWSPWGIIYEQYF. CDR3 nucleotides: TGTGCCTGGAGTCCATGGGGTATTATCTACGAGCAGTACTTC.

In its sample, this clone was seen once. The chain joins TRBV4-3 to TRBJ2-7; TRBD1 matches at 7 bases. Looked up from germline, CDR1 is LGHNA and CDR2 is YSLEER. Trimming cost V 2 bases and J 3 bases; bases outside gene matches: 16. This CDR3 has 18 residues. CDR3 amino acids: CASSQPPHTGVKLYEQYF. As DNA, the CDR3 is TGCGCCAGCAGCCAACCCCCCCACACAGGGGTAAAACTCTACGAGCAGTACTTC.

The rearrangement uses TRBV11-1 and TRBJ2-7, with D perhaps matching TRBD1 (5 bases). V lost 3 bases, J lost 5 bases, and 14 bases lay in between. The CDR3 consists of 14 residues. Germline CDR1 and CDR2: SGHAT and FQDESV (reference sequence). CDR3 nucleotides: TGTGCCAGCAGCTTTTCCAGGGTAGTCGACGAGCAGTACTTC. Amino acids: CASSFSRVVDEQYF.

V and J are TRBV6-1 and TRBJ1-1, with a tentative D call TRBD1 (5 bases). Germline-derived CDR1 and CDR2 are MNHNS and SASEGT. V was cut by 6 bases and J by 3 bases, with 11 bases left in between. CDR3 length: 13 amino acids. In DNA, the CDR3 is TGTGCCAGCAGCGAGGGGTCTTACACTGAAGCTTTCTTT. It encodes CASSEGSYTEAFF.

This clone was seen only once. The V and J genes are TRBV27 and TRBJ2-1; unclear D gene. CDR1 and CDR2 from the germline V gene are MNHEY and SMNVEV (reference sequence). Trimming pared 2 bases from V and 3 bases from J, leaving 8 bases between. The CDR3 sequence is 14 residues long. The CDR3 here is CASSLKDGYNEQFF. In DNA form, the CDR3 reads TGTGCCAGCAGTTTAAAGGACGGCTACAATGAGCAGTTCTTC.

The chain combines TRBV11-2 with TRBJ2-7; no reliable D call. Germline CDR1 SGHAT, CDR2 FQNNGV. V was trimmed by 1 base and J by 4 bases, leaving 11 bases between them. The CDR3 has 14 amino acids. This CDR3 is CASSLVIKTYEQYF. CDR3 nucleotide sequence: TGTGCCAGCAGCTTAGTTATTAAGACGTACGAGCAGTACTTC.

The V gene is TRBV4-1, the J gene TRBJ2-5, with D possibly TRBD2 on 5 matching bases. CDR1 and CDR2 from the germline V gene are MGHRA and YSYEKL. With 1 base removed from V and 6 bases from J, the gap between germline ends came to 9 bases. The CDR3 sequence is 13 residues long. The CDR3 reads CASSQVGVQTQYF. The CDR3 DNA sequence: TGCGCCAGCAGCCAAGTCGGGGTTCAGACCCAGTACTTC.